This is a list of T cell receptor beta chains from one sample in a study of PD-1 blockade in classical Hodgkin lymphoma. The protocol was immunoSEQ multiplex PCR, while the TCRdb copy is restricted to in-frame clones and leaves out a portion. The table shows tens of thousands of clones, with less than 90% occurring only once. This material consisted of CD4+ T cells from blood, taken at baseline. These receptors came from a human donor with classical Hodgkin lymphoma. Both conserved end residues are part of each CDR3. Fields, in order: D gene, V gene, CDR3 length, CDR3 protein. The D gene is left open where the match is weak.

TRBD2,TRBV5-6,13,CASSQRDAGVEYF
.,TRBV30,12,CALDLGVRTLHF
.,TRBV10-3,15,CAISDDASSYNEQFF
.,TRBV15,13,CATSRDQRETQYF
.,TRBV6-5,13,CASSQNINYGYTF
TRBD1,TRBV7-2,15,CASSLGGTGPYEQYF
.,TRBV7-9,15,CASSLKGLAVDTQYF
TRBD2,TRBV9,16,CASSVANRGSTGELFF
TRBD2,TRBV29-1,15,CSVAPSGSSTDTQYF
TRBD1,TRBV6-5,15,CATNRQGAGNQPQHF
.,TRBV21-1,12,CASSKGRTEAFF
TRBD1,TRBV4-3,17,CASSQAAAGGVSNGYTF
.,TRBV14,16,CASSQALFRDGETQYF
.,TRBV2,13,CASSPEGGHEQFF
.,TRBV5-5,13,CASSLEGFYEQYF
.,TRBV6-5,13,CASSFENSYGYTF
TRBD1,TRBV5-8,15,CASSLRQGAFYGYTF
.,TRBV28,18,CASSHRQAVSYSNQPQHF
TRBD2,TRBV9,16,CASSVGLAGDTDTQYF
.,TRBV30,15,CAWSVWPGDQETQYF
.,TRBV7-9,13,CASSLARSYEQYF
.,TRBV5-1,15,CASSLGGGGGTEAFF
.,TRBV21-1,18,CASSKDREITGGNQPQHF
.,TRBV11-2,13,CASSQGGRETQYF
TRBD1,TRBV5-1,13,CASSPGQIYGYTF
.,TRBV5-5,14,CASSYDRSNEKLFF
TRBD2,TRBV5-6,16,CASSPLSSGRDNEQFF
.,TRBV28,14,CASSFGQPGNTIYF
TRBD1,TRBV6-6,14,CATSGGDRVQPQHF
TRBD1,TRBV5-1,16,CASSLKPSQGDYEQYF
TRBD1,TRBV18,16,CASSLMTGASYNEQFF
.,TRBV28,14,CASSFWGTNTEAFF
TRBD1,TRBV20-1,11,CSARQGTEQYF
.,TRBV30,16,CAWSVLGTKNTGELFF
.,TRBV29-1,12,CSVEADTYEQYF
.,TRBV11-2,16,CASSLAIIGPGTEAFF
.,TRBV27,17,CASSLERTSSYNSPLHF
TRBD1,TRBV5-1,14,CASSRTGTSHEQYF